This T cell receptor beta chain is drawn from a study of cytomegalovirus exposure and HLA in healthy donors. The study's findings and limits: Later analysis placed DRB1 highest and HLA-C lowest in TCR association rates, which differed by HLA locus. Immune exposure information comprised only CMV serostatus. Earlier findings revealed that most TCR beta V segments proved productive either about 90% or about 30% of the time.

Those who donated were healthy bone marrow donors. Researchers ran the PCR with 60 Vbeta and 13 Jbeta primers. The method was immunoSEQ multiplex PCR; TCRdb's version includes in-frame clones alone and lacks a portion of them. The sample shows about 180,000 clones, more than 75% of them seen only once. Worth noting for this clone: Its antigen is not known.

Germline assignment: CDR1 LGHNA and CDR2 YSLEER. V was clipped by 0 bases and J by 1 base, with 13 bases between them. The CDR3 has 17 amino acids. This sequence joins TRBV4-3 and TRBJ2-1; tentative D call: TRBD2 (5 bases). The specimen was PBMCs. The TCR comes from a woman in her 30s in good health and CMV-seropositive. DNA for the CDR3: TGCGCCAGCAGCCAAGAGAGTAGCGTAGGGTCCTACAATGAGCAGTTCTTC. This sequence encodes CASSQESSVGSYNEQFF.